This T cell receptor (beta chain) was recovered during a study of CD8 T cells in Susac syndrome. cDNA came from 0.5 to 1 ug RNA primed by random hexamers. An immunoSEQ multiplex PCR generated amplified TCR beta CDR3 products spanning 54 Vbeta and 13 Jbeta. TCRdb ran MiXCR on the immunoSEQ multiplex PCR reads and lists one entry per CDR3 protein. Of approximately 150,000 distinct CDR3 sequences in the sample, over 85% are singletons; the top ten hold under 0.095%. This CDR3 spans 14 amino acids. The germline gives CDR1 DFQATT, CDR2 SNEGSKA (reference sequence). Trimming cost V 5 bases and J 0 bases, with 8 bases left between them. It was negative isolation that provided the CD8+ and CD4+ T cells, whereas TEMRA cells were enriched by FACS.

J is TRBJ2-6 and V is TRBV20-1; the D is unclear. The receptor was derived from a human donor with multiple sclerosis. The sequenced material came from CD4+ T cells from PBMCs. CDR3 DNA sequence: TGCAGTGCTCCACTTCACTCTGGGGCCAACGTCCTGACTTTC. Its translation: CSAPLHSGANVLTF.